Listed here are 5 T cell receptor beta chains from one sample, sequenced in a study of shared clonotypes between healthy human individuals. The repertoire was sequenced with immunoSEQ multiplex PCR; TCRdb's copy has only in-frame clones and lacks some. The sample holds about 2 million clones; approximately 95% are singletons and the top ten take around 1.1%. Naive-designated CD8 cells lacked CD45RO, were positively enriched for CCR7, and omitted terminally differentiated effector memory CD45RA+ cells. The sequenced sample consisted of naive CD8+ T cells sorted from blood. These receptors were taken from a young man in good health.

Here the CDR3 DNA reads TGTGCCAGCACCCCCGGGGGGGGAATAGGTGAAAAACTGTTTTTT. Translating gives CASTPGGGIGEKLFF. The chain links TRBV2 to TRBJ1-4; TRBD1 is a possible D gene (5 bases). Germline V CDR1 and CDR2: SNHLY, FYNNEI. V was cut by 7 bases and J by 7 bases, with 19 bases left in between. The CDR3 has 15 amino acids.

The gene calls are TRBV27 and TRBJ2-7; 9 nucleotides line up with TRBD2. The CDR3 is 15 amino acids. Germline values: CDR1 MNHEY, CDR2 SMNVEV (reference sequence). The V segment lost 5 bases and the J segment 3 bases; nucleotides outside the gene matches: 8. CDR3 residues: CASSDSGSYYYEQYF. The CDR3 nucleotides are TGTGCCAGCAGTGATAGCGGGAGCTACTACTACGAGCAGTACTTC.

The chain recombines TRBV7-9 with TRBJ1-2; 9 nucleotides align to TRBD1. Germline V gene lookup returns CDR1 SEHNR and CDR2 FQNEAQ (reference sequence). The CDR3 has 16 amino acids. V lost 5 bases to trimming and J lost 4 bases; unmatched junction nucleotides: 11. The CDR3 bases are TGTGCCAGCAGCCAAGCCGGGACAGGGAGACCCTATGGCTACACCTTC. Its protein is CASSQAGTGRPYGYTF.

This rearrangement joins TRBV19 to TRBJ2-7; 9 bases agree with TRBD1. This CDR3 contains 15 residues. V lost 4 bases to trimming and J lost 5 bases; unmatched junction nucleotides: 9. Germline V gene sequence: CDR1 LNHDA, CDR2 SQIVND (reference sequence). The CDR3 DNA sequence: TGTGCCAGTAGTAATCCCACACAGGGGGCCCACGAGCAGTACTTC. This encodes CASSNPTQGAHEQYF.

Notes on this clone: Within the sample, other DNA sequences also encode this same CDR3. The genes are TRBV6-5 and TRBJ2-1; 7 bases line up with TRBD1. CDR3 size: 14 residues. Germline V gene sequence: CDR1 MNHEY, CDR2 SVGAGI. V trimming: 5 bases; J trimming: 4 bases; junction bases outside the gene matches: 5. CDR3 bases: TGTGCCAGCAGTCTCGGGACAGCTTACAATGAGCAGTTCTTC. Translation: CASSLGTAYNEQFF.